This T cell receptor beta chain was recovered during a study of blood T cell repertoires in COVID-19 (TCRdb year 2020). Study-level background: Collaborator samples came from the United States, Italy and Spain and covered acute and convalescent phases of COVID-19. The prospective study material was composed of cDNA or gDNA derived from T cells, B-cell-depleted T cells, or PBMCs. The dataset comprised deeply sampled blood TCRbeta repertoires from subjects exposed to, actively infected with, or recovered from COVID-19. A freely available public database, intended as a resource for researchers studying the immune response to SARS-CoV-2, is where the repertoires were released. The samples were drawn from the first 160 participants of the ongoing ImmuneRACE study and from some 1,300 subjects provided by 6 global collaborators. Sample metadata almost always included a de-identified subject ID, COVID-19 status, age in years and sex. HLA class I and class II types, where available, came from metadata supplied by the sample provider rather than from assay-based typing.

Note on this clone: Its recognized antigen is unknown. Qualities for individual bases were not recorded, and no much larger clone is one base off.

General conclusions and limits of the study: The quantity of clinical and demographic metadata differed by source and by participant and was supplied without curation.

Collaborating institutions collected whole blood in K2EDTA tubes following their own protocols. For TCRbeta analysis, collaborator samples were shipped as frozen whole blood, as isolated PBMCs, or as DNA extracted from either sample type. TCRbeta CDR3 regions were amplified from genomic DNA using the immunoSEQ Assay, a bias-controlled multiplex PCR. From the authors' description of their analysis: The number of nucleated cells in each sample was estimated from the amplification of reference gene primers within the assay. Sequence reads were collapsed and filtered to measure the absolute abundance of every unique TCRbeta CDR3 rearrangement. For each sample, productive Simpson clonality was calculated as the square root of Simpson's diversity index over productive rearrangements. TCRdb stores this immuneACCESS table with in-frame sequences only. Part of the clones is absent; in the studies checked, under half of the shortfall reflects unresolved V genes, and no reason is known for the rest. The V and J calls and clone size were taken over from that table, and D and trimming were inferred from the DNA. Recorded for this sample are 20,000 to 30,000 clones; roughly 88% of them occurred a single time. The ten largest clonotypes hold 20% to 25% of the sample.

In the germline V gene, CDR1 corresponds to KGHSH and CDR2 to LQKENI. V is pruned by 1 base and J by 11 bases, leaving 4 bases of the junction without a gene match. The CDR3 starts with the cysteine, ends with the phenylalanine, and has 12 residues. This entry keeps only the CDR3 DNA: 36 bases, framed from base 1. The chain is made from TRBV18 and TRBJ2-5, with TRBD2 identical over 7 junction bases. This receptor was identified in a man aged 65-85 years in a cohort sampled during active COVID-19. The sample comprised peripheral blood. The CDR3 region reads CASSPLEGGQYF. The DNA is TGTGCCAGCTCACCACTCGAGGGAGGGCAGTACTTC.